This T cell receptor beta chain was retrieved from a study of T cell responses to AZD1222 COVID-19 vaccine (dated by TCRdb to about 2021). Study-wide context: AZD1222 recipients with second doses at about 4 weeks or about 12 weeks were pooled, because spike-specific TCR depth and breadth did not differ between schedules. TCR sequencing covered 230 or so trial participants: 200 to 220 given two doses of AZD1222 and some 25 given two doses of MenACWY control vaccine. Trial participants were enrolled into age subgroups of 18-55, 56-69 and 70-plus years, which contained about 150, 28 and 57 TCR-sequenced participants, respectively.

About this clone itself: The clone's antigen remains unknown. Base-call qualities are not available, and no considerably larger clone is one nucleotide away.

The CDR3 regions of human TCRbeta chains were analyzed by immunosequencing. The paper's processing steps were these. TCRs in the repertoires were matched against a reference library of SARS-CoV-2-specific TCRs that had been generated with the MIRA antigen-specificity platform. Breadth was defined as the fraction of unique TCRs that were SARS-CoV-2-associated. Depth was defined as the fraction of total T cells that were SARS-CoV-2-associated. Using the MIRA data, each spike-specific TCR was assigned both to the spike region to which the TCR was reactive and to a CD4 or CD8 class. Log10-transformed breadth and depth values were compared by one-way ANOVA with Sidak's multiple comparisons tests. Entries here come from immuneACCESS through TCRdb and include only in-frame sequences with V and J called. Some clones fail to appear in such tables; in the studies checked, an unresolved V gene covers under half of the shortfall, and the cause of the remainder is unknown. Clonal size and the V and J genes are those of that table, whereas D and trimming came from the DNA. Counted in this sample were roughly 100,000 clones; roughly 80% of them appeared once. Of the sample, 5% is held by the ten largest clones.

The full study reports these points: The 56-69-year group was small, and its depth increase did not reach significance, likely because of low power. Conclusions about previously exposed vaccinees are limited, since just a handful of AZD1222 recipients were seropositive for SARS-CoV-2 at baseline. Participants were mostly white British and included more females than males, and it was suggested by the authors that clonal diversity may have been underestimated. Because no day 14 peak-response samples were available, repertoires were characterized only after the peak T cell response. Reportedly, almost half of the unique spike-specific TCRs recognized epitopes lying outside the regions that are mutated in the B.1.351 and B.1.1.7 variants. After two AZD1222 doses, both the breadth and the depth of spike-specific TCRs were significantly higher than at day 0 and than in MenACWY recipients. The whole spike protein was spanned by vaccine-associated CD4 TCRs, and dominant responses were seen in regions 160-218 and 743-854.

The time point tag for this specimen amounts to: baseline before first vaccination. Samples from vaccinated people were obtained from the UK trials COV001 and COV002, which included a single-blind randomized controlled phase 2/3 trial of AZD1222 (ChAdOx1 nCoV-19) in healthy adults. For TCRbeta chain sequencing, PBMC samples from trial participants were taken at day 0 and at day 28 after the second dose. This clonotype was obtained from an adult in good health. Source: peripheral blood, taken on day 0 of AZD1222 vaccination.

The DNA is as follows: TGTGCCAGCAGTTACTCCGGGTCTCCAAGCCTCCTCGAGCAGTACTTC. Its amino acids are CASSYSGSPSLLEQYF. Rearrangement joined TRBV6-2 or TRBV6-3 to TRBJ2-7, with no confidently assigned D gene. According to the germline V gene, CDR1 reads MNHEY and CDR2 reads SVGEGT. Trimming takes 0 bases from V and 6 bases from J, and the germline ends sit 18 bases apart. The CDR3 spans 16 residues, from the cysteine through the phenylalanine. Only the CDR3 region is kept as DNA, spanning 48 bases read in frame from base 1.